Reported below is one T cell receptor beta chain. This entry comes from a study of control samples from healthy donors and cancer patients. The CDR3 spans 14 residues. Trimming cost V 3 bases and J 8 bases; bases outside gene matches: 10. Looked up from germline, CDR1 is SQVTM and CDR2 is ANQGSEA. The method was immunoSEQ multiplex PCR; TCRdb's version includes in-frame clones alone and lacks a portion of them. The table has about 120,000 clones, approximately 90% seen once. This chain connects TRBV29-1 to TRBJ1-1, with TRBD1 matching over 9 bases. This TCR derives from a woman in her sixties or seventies in good health. Sequencing was done on a sample of blood. CDR3 loop: CSVDSGTGSMEAFF. Here the CDR3 DNA reads TGCAGCGTTGATTCGGGGACAGGGTCTATGGAAGCTTTCTTT.